The 9 T cell receptor beta chains below come from one sample, sequenced in a study of OX40 agonist ivuxolimab in advanced cancers. Clones were sequenced by immunoSEQ multiplex PCR, and TCRdb holds only the in-frame ones, with some missing. The data contain approximately 130,000 clones, about 93% of them seen just once; the ten biggest clones take up roughly 1%. The sequencing here drew on CD4+ or CD8+ T cells sorted from blood, taken in a trial of the OX40 agonist ivuxolimab. These receptors were taken from an adult with an advanced solid tumor such as melanoma, head and neck, liver or kidney cancer.

This chain joins TRBV5-5 and TRBJ2-2; 11 bases fit TRBD2. J was trimmed by 6 bases and V by 4 bases; bases with no gene match: 8. The germline gives CDR1 SGHKS, CDR2 YYEKEE (reference sequence). There are 16 residues in the CDR3. CDR3 nucleotides: TGTGCCAGCAGCCAGGGACTAGCGGTCTTATCCGGGGAGCTGTTTTTT. This encodes CASSQGLAVLSGELFF.

CDR3 DNA sequence: TGTGCCAGCAGCTTAGGACAGGGGAGCCTCAATCAGCCCCAGCATTTT. Its translation: CASSLGQGSLNQPQHF. The chain couples TRBV11-2 to TRBJ1-5; 8 bases agree with TRBD1. The CDR3 has 16 residues. V lost 1 base to trimming and J lost 3 bases; unmatched junction nucleotides: 5. Per germline, CDR1 SGHAT and CDR2 FQNNGV.

The chain joins TRBV4-3 to TRBJ2-2, with D perhaps being TRBD1 or TRBD2 (6 bases each). The CDR3 totals 15 residues. Germline CDR1 reads LGHNA; CDR2 reads YSLEER. The V end was cut by 3 bases, the J end by 3 bases, with 11 bases between. CDR3 sequence reads: CASSQEGHDTGELFF. In DNA, the CDR3 is TGCGCCAGCAGCCAGGAGGGACACGACACCGGGGAGCTGTTTTTT.

The V and J genes are TRBV6-5 and TRBJ1-2; TRBD1 agrees at 7 bases. The CDR3 contains 14 residues. The J segment lost 4 bases and the V segment lost 5 bases, leaving 7 bases of the junction unmatched. CDR1 is MNHEY, CDR2 SVGAGI, per germline. The CDR3 protein is CASSPDRAFYGYTF. The CDR3, as DNA: TGTGCCAGCAGTCCCGACAGGGCATTCTATGGCTACACCTTC.

V and J are TRBV6-5 and TRBJ1-1, with D maybe TRBD1 (5 bases). V was cut by 7 bases and J by 5 bases, with 14 bases left in between. CDR1 and CDR2 (germline): MNHEY, SVGAGI. This CDR3 has 13 amino acids. The CDR3 protein is CASIEGIGTEAFF. In DNA form, the CDR3 reads TGTGCCAGCATTGAGGGGATTGGAACTGAAGCTTTCTTT.

V and J are TRBV11-2 and TRBJ1-1, with D possibly being TRBD1 (5 bases). In germline, CDR1 is SGHAT, CDR2 FQNNGV. The germline V and J ends were trimmed by 3 bases and 4 bases, with 15 bases remaining between them. The CDR3 has 15 residues. Here the CDR3 reads CASSLRGSGGTEAFF. The CDR3 DNA reads as TGTGCCAGCAGCTTGAGGGGCAGCGGGGGCACTGAAGCTTTCTTT.

This clone was detected a few times. The chain uses TRBV5-1 and TRBJ2-7, with a weak D call TRBD1 (5 bases). V lost 4 bases and J 6 bases, leaving 17 bases between the germline ends. The CDR3 length is 14 residues. Germline V gene sequence: CDR1 SGHRS, CDR2 YFSETQ. Here the CDR3 reads CASSPRVVRGEQYF. The CDR3 nucleotides are TGCGCCAGCAGCCCCAGGGTGGTAAGGGGCGAGCAGTACTTC.

The rearrangement joins TRBV6-1 to TRBJ1-1; 8 bases fit TRBD1. Losses at the gene ends were 8 bases for V and 1 base for J; bases not matched to a gene: 3. CDR1 is MNHNS, CDR2 SASEGT, per germline. The CDR3 loop spans 13 amino acids. The CDR3 reads CASRGQANTEAFF. CDR3 DNA sequence: TGTGCCAGCCGGGGACAGGCGAACACTGAAGCTTTCTTT.

The V call is TRBV19, the J call TRBJ1-1; TRBD1 agrees at 8 bases. This CDR3 spans 14 amino acids. CDR1 and CDR2 (germline): LNHDA, SQIVND (reference sequence). Losses at the gene ends were 6 bases for V and 7 bases for J; bases not matched to a gene: 10. The CDR3 loop is CASRSLDREGEAFF. In DNA, the CDR3 is TGTGCCAGTAGGTCCCTGGACAGGGAAGGTGAAGCTTTCTTT.